These 25 T cell receptor beta chains were sequenced from one sample in a study of OX40 agonist ivuxolimab in advanced cancers. The data were produced by immunoSEQ multiplex PCR, yet TCRdb's version contains in-frame clones alone and is incomplete. The sample lists over 50,000 clones; over 80% were seen once. Sequenced here: CD4+ or CD8+ T cells sorted from blood, sampled in a trial of the OX40 agonist ivuxolimab. These TCRs come from an adult with an advanced solid tumor such as melanoma, head and neck, liver or kidney cancer.

For this clone: A single base separates this from a much larger clone, so it may be a read error. This chain connects TRBV27 to TRBJ1-6; no clear D gene. CDR1 is MNHEY and CDR2 is SMNVEV in the germline V gene (reference sequence). This CDR3 contains 12 residues. Trimming stripped 4 bases from V and 7 bases from J, with 5 bases between. Here the CDR3 DNA reads TGTGCCAGCAGTTGGCTCAATTCACCCCTCCACTTT. It specifies CASSWLNSPLHF.

The rearrangement uses TRBV6-1 and TRBJ2-1; 7 bases fit TRBD1. V lost 5 bases and J lost 9; bases outside the gene matches: 10. CDR1 MNHNS and CDR2 SASEGT come from the germline V gene. This CDR3 contains 14 residues. The CDR3 bases are TGTGCCAGCAGTACCTGGGACAGCCACATTGAGCAGTTCTTC. Its protein is CASSTWDSHIEQFF.

V gene TRBV6-6 combines with J gene TRBJ2-2; 7 positions agree with TRBD1. This CDR3 spans 16 amino acids. Germline-derived CDR1 and CDR2 are MNHNY and SVGAGI (reference sequence). The V segment lost 3 bases and the J segment 0 bases; nucleotides outside the gene matches: 4. In DNA, the CDR3 is TGTGCCAGCAGTTATTTCAGGGGGACGAACACCGGGGAGCTGTTTTTT. Translating it yields CASSYFRGTNTGELFF.

The chain joins TRBV10-2 to TRBJ2-1; TRBD2 agrees at 9 bases. The V gene's germline CDR1 is WSHSY and CDR2 SAAADI. The CDR3 extends over 18 amino acids. V was pared by 3 bases and J by 4 bases, with 13 bases of the junction left unmatched. CDR3 loop: CASSELRPWLAGYNEQFF. The CDR3 region has the DNA TGCGCCAGCAGTGAACTGCGGCCGTGGCTAGCGGGGTACAATGAGCAGTTCTTC.

This chain links TRBV27 with TRBJ2-1, with D unresolved. Germline CDR1 reads MNHEY; CDR2 reads SMNVEV (reference sequence). Deletions cut 3 bases from V and 5 bases from J, with 14 bases between. This CDR3 contains 15 residues. CDR3 sequence reads: CASSFRITRNNEQFF. Here the CDR3 DNA reads TGTGCCAGCAGTTTCCGCATTACTCGTAACAATGAGCAGTTCTTC.

V gene TRBV13 combines with J gene TRBJ2-5, with a tentative D call TRBD1 (5 bases). CDR1 is PRHDT and CDR2 is FYEKMQ in the germline V gene (reference sequence). This CDR3 spans 13 amino acids. Trimming removed 4 bases at V and 2 bases at J, with 8 bases between. The CDR3, as DNA: TGTGCCAGCAGCTCCCAGGGTCAAGAGACCCAGTACTTC. Its translation: CASSSQGQETQYF. The whole variable domain, filled in from reference TRBV13 and TRBJ2-5, reads AAGVIQSPRHLIKEKRETATLKCYPIPRHDTVYWYQQGPGQDPQFLISFYEKMQSDKGSIPDRFSAQQFSDYHSELNMSSLELGDSALYFCASSSQGQETQYFGPGTRLLVL.

V gene TRBV6-6 combines with J gene TRBJ2-3; weak D call: TRBD1 (6 bases). Germline values: CDR1 MNHNY, CDR2 SVGAGI (reference sequence). Trimming removed 2 bases from V and 3 bases from J, with 6 bases in between. This CDR3 has 13 amino acids. CDR3 region: CASSYQGTDTQYF. As DNA, the CDR3 is TGTGCCAGCAGTTACCAGGGGACAGATACGCAGTATTTT.

The V call is TRBV6-5, the J call TRBJ1-3; no clear D. The germline V gene encodes CDR1 MNHEY and CDR2 SVGAGI. The CDR3 is 14 amino acids. V lost 7 bases, J lost 0 bases, and 10 bases lay in between. CDR3: CASKGGDSGNTIYF. The CDR3 nucleotides are TGTGCCAGCAAAGGTGGAGACTCTGGAAACACCATATATTTT.

The chain couples TRBV4-1 to TRBJ2-2, with 9 bases that match TRBD2. V gave up 2 bases and J gave up 7 bases; unmatched junction bases: 14. This CDR3 has 18 amino acids. From germline, CDR1 is MGHRA and CDR2 YSYEKL. CDR3 nucleotide sequence: TGCGCCAGCAGCCAATCCCCACCTGGGACTAGCTCTAGCGGGGAGCTGTTTTTT. Amino acids: CASSQSPPGTSSSGELFF.

This chain connects TRBV5-4 to TRBJ2-6; a possible D gene is TRBD1 (6 bases). The V gene's germline CDR1 is SGHNT and CDR2 YYREEE (reference sequence). CDR3 length: 15 amino acids. Trimming pared 4 bases from V and 0 bases from J, leaving 8 bases between. CDR3 sequence (DNA): TGTGCCAGCAGCATACAGGGCTCTGGGGCCAACGTCCTGACTTTC. Translation gives CASSIQGSGANVLTF.

This clone was picked up one time. The chain combines TRBV10-3 with TRBJ2-1, with TRBD2 matching over 8 bases. This CDR3 has 13 amino acids. Looked up from germline, CDR1 is ENHRY and CDR2 is SYGVKD. J lost 4 bases, V lost 6 bases, and 2 bases had no gene match. For the CDR3, the DNA is TGTGCCATCAGCAGCGGGGGTTACAATGAGCAGTTCTTC. This sequence encodes CAISSGGYNEQFF.

The table lists this clone with a count of one. V usage is TRBV28 and J usage is TRBJ2-1, with 10 bases identical to TRBD2. V lost 3 bases to trimming and J lost 5 bases; unmatched junction nucleotides: 1. The CDR3 runs to 14 residues. CDR1 is MDHEN and CDR2 is SYDVKM in the germline V gene. The CDR3 is CASSFLAGDNEQFF. As DNA, the CDR3 is TGTGCCAGCAGTTTTCTAGCGGGAGACAATGAGCAGTTCTTC.

The V call is TRBV4-2, the J call TRBJ1-1; D is unclear. Germline V gene sequence: CDR1 LGHNA, CDR2 YNFKEQ. The V end lost 5 bases, the J end lost 2 bases, and 18 bases lay between the germline ends. The CDR3 is 16 residues long. The CDR3 protein is CASSSIHLGGNTEAFF. CDR3 nucleotides: TGTGCCAGCAGCTCCATCCATTTAGGCGGAAACACTGAAGCTTTCTTT.

The J gene is TRBJ2-7, the V gene TRBV5-6; D is ambiguous. With 0 bases removed from V and 2 bases from J, the gap between germline ends came to 9 bases. Germline loops: CDR1 SGHDT, CDR2 YYEEEE. There are 14 residues in the CDR3. The CDR3 loop reads CASSLGLITYEQYF. Written as DNA, the CDR3 is TGTGCCAGCAGCTTGGGATTGATAACCTACGAGCAGTACTTC.

The rearrangement links TRBV10-3 to TRBJ2-2; 8 nucleotides agree with TRBD2. Germline V gives CDR1 ENHRY, CDR2 SYGVKD. CDR3 size: 15 residues. Trimming at V came to 4 bases and at J to 6 bases, leaving 7 bases not matched to a gene. The CDR3 loop reads CAISASSGGAGELFF. The DNA for the CDR3 is TGTGCCATCAGTGCTTCAAGCGGGGGTGCCGGGGAGCTGTTTTTT.

V is TRBV5-6 and J is TRBJ2-1, with TRBD2 matching over 12 bases. In germline, CDR1 is SGHDT, CDR2 YYEEEE. The ends lost 4 bases at V and 5 bases at J; junction bases unmatched: 13. The CDR3 covers 18 residues. CDR3 amino acids: CASSMAIKLAGGNNEQFF. The CDR3 bases are TGTGCCAGCAGCATGGCGATCAAACTAGCGGGAGGTAACAATGAGCAGTTCTTC.

The chain combines TRBV5-5 with TRBJ1-5; D is perhaps TRBD1 (6 bases). This CDR3 is built from 14 residues. The V gene's germline CDR1 is SGHKS and CDR2 YYEKEE (reference sequence). The V end lost 4 bases, the J end lost 1 base, and 9 bases lay between the germline ends. This chain's CDR3 is CASSRTASNQPQHF. The CDR3 bases are TGTGCCAGCAGCCGGACAGCGAGCAATCAGCCCCAGCATTTT. Looking up the rest from reference TRBV5-5 and TRBJ1-5 gives the full variable domain: DAGVTQSPTHLIKTRGQQVTLRCSPISGHKSVSWYQQVLGQGPQFIFQYYEKEERGRGNFPDRFSARQFPNYSSELNVNALLLGDSALYLCASSRTASNQPQHFGDGTRLSIL.

The chain carries TRBV9 and TRBJ2-2; 8 positions match TRBD2. Germline V gives CDR1 SGDLS, CDR2 YYNGEE. CDR3 length: 18 residues. The V segment lost 4 bases and the J segment 2 bases; nucleotides outside the gene matches: 13. The CDR3 spells CASSHPPLVAGNTGELFF. The CDR3 DNA sequence: TGTGCCAGCAGCCATCCCCCTCTAGTAGCGGGAAACACCGGGGAGCTGTTTTTT.

The rearrangement links TRBV5-6 to TRBJ2-3; D possibly corresponds to TRBD2 (6 bases). Per the germline V gene, CDR1 is SGHDT and CDR2 is YYEEEE. This CDR3 is built from 13 residues. Trimming removed 4 bases from V and 0 bases from J, with 6 bases in between. The CDR3 nucleotides read TGTGCCAGCAGCGGGACTAGCACAGATACGCAGTATTTT. This sequence encodes CASSGTSTDTQYF.

This chain joins TRBV5-1 and TRBJ1-4; D is possibly TRBD1 (5 bases). Trimming took 4 bases from V and 8 from J, leaving 18 bases between them. CDR1 is SGHRS, CDR2 YFSETQ, per germline. This CDR3 spans 15 amino acids. Here the CDR3 reads CASSPNRGLNEKLFF. CDR3 coding DNA: TGCGCCAGCAGCCCCAACCGGGGCCTAAACGAAAAACTGTTTTTT.

V gene TRBV11-2 combines with J gene TRBJ1-2; no reliable D call. This CDR3 is 12 amino acids long. V shed 4 bases and J shed 4 bases, with 7 bases lying between them. CDR1 is SGHAT and CDR2 is FQNNGV in the germline V gene. CDR3 coding DNA: TGTGCCAGCAGCTCCTTGAGCTATGGCTACACCTTC. Protein: CASSSLSYGYTF.

The V gene is TRBV6-6, the J gene TRBJ1-2, with D maybe TRBD1 (5 bases). CDR3 length equals 13 residues. The V gene's germline CDR1 is MNHNY and CDR2 SVGAGI (reference sequence). V gave up 7 bases and J gave up 5 bases, with 14 bases separating them. The CDR3 sequence is CASNGGGEYGYTF. CDR3 sequence (DNA): TGTGCCAGCAATGGGGGGGGAGAGTATGGCTACACCTTC.

The chain has TRBV14 and TRBJ2-1, with 14 nucleotides matching TRBD2. This CDR3 contains 16 residues. Germline CDR1 SGHDN, CDR2 FVKESK. V gave up 4 bases and J gave up 4 bases; unmatched junction bases: 3. The CDR3 DNA sequence: TGTGCCAGCAGCCCGAGACTAGCGGGGGGGTACAATGAGCAGTTCTTC. Amino acid sequence: CASSPRLAGGYNEQFF.

The chain is built from TRBV12-5 and TRBJ2-1, with TRBD2 identical over 12 bases. V lost 2 bases and J lost 3; bases outside the gene matches: 5. Germline values: CDR1 LGHNT, CDR2 FRNRAP. This CDR3 spans 17 amino acids. The CDR3: CASGLPTSGRLYNEQFF. DNA for the CDR3: TGTGCTAGTGGTTTGCCCACTAGCGGGAGGCTCTACAATGAGCAGTTCTTC.

This chain joins TRBV9 and TRBJ2-2; 10 positions agree with TRBD2. The CDR3 loop spans 15 amino acids. Germline CDR1 and CDR2: SGDLS and YYNGEE. V dropped 3 bases and J dropped 5; count of bases not matched to a gene: 4. The CDR3 protein is CASSEWTSGTGELFF. The CDR3 coding sequence is TGTGCCAGCAGCGAGTGGACTAGCGGAACCGGGGAGCTGTTTTTT. The whole variable domain, remainder taken from reference TRBV9 and TRBJ2-2, is DSGVTQTPKHLITATGQRVTLRCSPRSGDLSVYWYQQSLDQGLQFLIQYYNGEERAKGNILERFSAQQFPDLHSELNLSSLELGDSALYFCASSEWTSGTGELFFGEGSRLTVL.